Shown below are 24 T cell receptor beta chains from a single sample sequenced in a study of T cell responses to AZD1222 COVID-19 vaccine. Measured with immunoSEQ multiplex PCR; TCRdb has only the in-frame clones, and not every one. The data show about 130,000 clones, roughly 92% seen once. This material consisted of peripheral blood, taken on day 0 of AZD1222 vaccination. The receptors were sampled from an adult in good health.

This clone was picked up one time. The chain uses TRBV5-1 and TRBJ2-3, with 10 bases identical to TRBD2. Trimming took 4 bases from V and 5 from J; bases not matched to a gene: 4. Germline V CDR1 and CDR2: SGHRS, YFSETQ. This CDR3 has 14 amino acids. CDR3 residues: CASSALAGGDTQYF. The CDR3 coding sequence is TGCGCCAGCAGCGCTTTAGCGGGAGGAGATACGCAGTATTTT. The full variable domain, with the rest looked up from reference TRBV5-1 and TRBJ2-3, is KAGVTQTPRYLIKTRGQQVTLSCSPISGHRSVSWYQQTPGQGLQFLFEYFSETQRNKGNFPGRFSGRQFSNSRSEMNVSTLELGDSALYLCASSALAGGDTQYFGPGTRLTVL.

The chain carries TRBV7-9 and TRBJ2-3, with 9 bases lining up with TRBD2. CDR3 length equals 15 residues. V shed 3 bases, J shed 2 bases, and the junction held 3 bases outside the gene matches. Germline CDR1 reads SEHNR; CDR2 reads FQNEAQ (reference sequence). The DNA of the CDR3 is TGTGCCAGCAGCTTTTGGGGACTAGCCACAGATACGCAGTATTTT. It translates to CASSFWGLATDTQYF.

J is TRBJ2-7 and V is TRBV25-1; no clear D. The length of the CDR3 is 15 residues. Trimming removed 1 base at V and 1 base at J, with 11 bases between. Looked up from germline, CDR1 is MGHDK and CDR2 is SYGVNS. The CDR3 DNA reads as TGTGCCAGCAGTGAATTAGTGGCAGATTCCTACGAGCAGTACTTC. Encoded protein: CASSELVADSYEQYF.

The chain recombines TRBV29-1 with TRBJ2-3; 8 bases agree with TRBD1. V shed 3 bases, J shed 6 bases, and the junction held 5 bases outside the gene matches. The CDR3 spans 13 residues. Germline CDR1 is SQVTM and CDR2 is ANQGSEA. CDR3 nucleotide sequence: TGCAGCGTTGAGGACAGGGTGAAGGATACGCAGTATTTT. It yields the protein CSVEDRVKDTQYF.

The gene calls are TRBV5-1 and TRBJ2-7, with D perhaps given as TRBD1 or TRBD2 (6 bases each). V lost 4 bases and J lost 2, with 13 bases in between. Germline CDR1 SGHRS, CDR2 YFSETQ. The CDR3 runs 14 residues. CDR3 amino acids: CASSPSRGAYEQYF. The CDR3 DNA reads TGCGCCAGCAGCCCCTCAAGGGGGGCCTACGAGCAGTACTTC.

In DNA, the CDR3 is TGTGCCAGCAGCTCCCAAGGAGCAGTCATGAACACTGAAGCTTTCTTT. Translation gives CASSSQGAVMNTEAFF. The chain links TRBV5-4 to TRBJ1-1; no clear D gene. CDR1 and CDR2 (germline): SGHNT, YYREEE (reference sequence). The CDR3 contains 16 residues. V lost 3 bases to trimming and J lost 0 bases, with 15 bases between them.

This chain uses TRBV19 with TRBJ1-2, with 9 bases lining up with TRBD1. V trimming: 4 bases; J trimming: 8 bases; junction bases outside the gene matches: 5. From germline, CDR1 is LNHDA and CDR2 SQIVND (reference sequence). CDR3 length: 13 residues. The CDR3 DNA sequence: TGTGCCAGTAGTAAACAGGGGGCTCAAGGCTACACCTTC. This translates into CASSKQGAQGYTF. The full variable domain, rest sourced from reference TRBV19 and TRBJ1-2, is DGGITQSPKYLFRKEGQNVTLSCEQNLNHDAMYWYRQDPGQGLRLIYYSQIVNDFQKGDIAEGYSVSREKKESFPLTVTSAQKNPTAFYLCASSKQGAQGYTFGSGTRLTVV.

The V and J genes are TRBV5-1 and TRBJ2-2, with no clear D. V lost 1 base and J 1 base, leaving 8 bases between the germline ends. The CDR3 is 15 amino acids. Germline CDR1 SGHRS, CDR2 YFSETQ. Here the CDR3 reads CASSLKVVNTGELFF. The DNA of the CDR3 is TGCGCCAGCAGCTTGAAGGTGGTGAACACCGGGGAGCTGTTTTTT. Using reference TRBV5-1 and TRBJ2-2 for the parts outside the CDR3, the full variable domain is KAGVTQTPRYLIKTRGQQVTLSCSPISGHRSVSWYQQTPGQGLQFLFEYFSETQRNKGNFPGRFSGRQFSNSRSEMNVSTLELGDSALYLCASSLKVVNTGELFFGEGSRLTVL.

Sample share makes this clone medium-sized. The chain recombines TRBV6-1 with TRBJ1-6; TRBD1 agrees at 7 bases. The CDR3 covers 15 residues. V gave up 0 bases and J gave up 5 bases; unmatched junction bases: 1. The V gene's germline CDR1 is MNHNS and CDR2 SASEGT. The CDR3 sequence is CASSEATGHNSPLHF. For the CDR3, the DNA is TGTGCCAGCAGTGAAGCGACAGGGCATAATTCACCCCTCCACTTT.

The sample holds one count of this clone. CDR3 protein: CASSTAGGTVNEQFF. The CDR3 coding sequence is TGTGCCAGCAGCACAGCGGGAGGGACGGTCAATGAGCAGTTCTTC. The rearrangement uses TRBV9 and TRBJ2-1; 10 nucleotides align to TRBD2. Germline CDR1 is SGDLS and CDR2 is YYNGEE. This CDR3 has 15 residues. V gave up 4 bases and J gave up 6 bases; unmatched junction bases: 7.

The V gene is TRBV4-1, the J gene TRBJ2-7, with 8 bases identical to TRBD2. The CDR3 runs to 16 residues. With 0 bases clipped from V and 3 bases from J, the junction kept 7 bases outside the gene matches. Looked up from germline, CDR1 is MGHRA and CDR2 is YSYEKL. The chain's CDR3 is CASSQDRAAGVYEQYF. DNA of the CDR3: TGCGCCAGCAGCCAAGATCGCGCAGCGGGAGTCTACGAGCAGTACTTC.

This clone was seen once. The V and J genes are TRBV6-5 and TRBJ1-1; a weak D match, TRBD1 (5 bases). Per germline, CDR1 MNHEY and CDR2 SVGAGI. This CDR3 comprises 14 residues. V was cut by 7 bases and J by 1 base, with 13 bases left in between. The CDR3 loop reads CASTSGRWNTEAFF. As DNA, the CDR3 is TGTGCCAGCACTTCGGGACGTTGGAACACTGAAGCTTTCTTT.

The V call is TRBV19, the J call TRBJ1-5; D might be TRBD1 (6 bases). Trimming left V 4 bases short and J 3 bases short, with 10 bases between. The V gene's germline CDR1 is LNHDA and CDR2 SQIVND (reference sequence). CDR3 length equals 14 residues. CDR3 protein: CASSTRQVNQPQHF. CDR3 DNA sequence: TGTGCCAGTAGTACTAGACAGGTCAATCAGCCCCAGCATTTT.

The chain links TRBV7-9 to TRBJ1-1; the D is unclear. CDR3 length: 13 amino acids. Trimming removed 3 bases from V and 3 bases from J, with 8 bases in between. The V gene's germline CDR1 is SEHNR and CDR2 FQNEAQ (reference sequence). CDR3 coding DNA: TGTGCCAGCAGCTTGGAAAGGGACACTGAAGCTTTCTTT. It codes for CASSLERDTEAFF.

This chain links TRBV19 with TRBJ2-7; 10 bases are shared with TRBD2. Germline CDR1 LNHDA, CDR2 SQIVND (reference sequence). Germline trimming cut 6 bases from V and 4 bases from J; bases unmatched to any gene: 6. There are 14 residues in the CDR3. CDR3 loop: CASRSSGSSYEQYF. CDR3 nucleotides: TGTGCCAGTAGATCTAGCGGGAGTTCTTACGAGCAGTACTTC. Using reference TRBV19 and TRBJ2-7 for the parts outside the CDR3, the full variable domain is DGGITQSPKYLFRKEGQNVTLSCEQNLNHDAMYWYRQDPGQGLRLIYYSQIVNDFQKGDIAEGYSVSREKKESFPLTVTSAQKNPTAFYLCASRSSGSSYEQYFGPGTRLTVT.

The chain recombines TRBV11-2 with TRBJ1-1; D uncertain. The germline V and J ends were trimmed by 1 base and 2 bases, with 11 bases remaining between them. This CDR3 comprises 15 residues. Looked up from germline, CDR1 is SGHAT and CDR2 is FQNNGV. This chain's CDR3 is CASSLVWPGNTEAFF. CDR3 DNA sequence: TGTGCCAGCAGCTTAGTATGGCCAGGTAACACTGAAGCTTTCTTT.

The genes are TRBV9 and TRBJ1-2; D gene ambiguous. The V gene's germline CDR1 is SGDLS and CDR2 YYNGEE. V shed 4 bases and J shed 0 bases, with 7 bases lying between them. The CDR3 spans 13 residues. CDR3 region: CASSLQPNYGYTF. The CDR3, as DNA: TGTGCCAGCAGCTTACAGCCTAACTATGGCTACACCTTC.

This chain joins TRBV7-9 and TRBJ2-1; 7 positions match TRBD2. Germline CDR1 and CDR2: SEHNR and FQNEAQ (reference sequence). The CDR3 contains 14 residues. The trim removed 3 bases at V and 7 bases at J, leaving 6 bases unmatched. The CDR3 here is CASSLKRLANEQFF. DNA of the CDR3: TGTGCCAGCAGCTTGAAACGACTAGCAAATGAGCAGTTCTTC.

This clone has only one observation. The chain employs TRBV30 and TRBJ1-1; D gene uncertain. The CDR3 is 12 amino acids. The germline V and J ends were trimmed by 4 bases and 0 bases, with 6 bases remaining between them. Germline lookup yields CDR1 GTSNPN and CDR2 SVGIG (reference sequence). CDR3 DNA: TGTGCCTGGATAATCATGAACACTGAAGCTTTCTTT. Translating it yields CAWIIMNTEAFF.

The rearrangement joins TRBV30 to TRBJ2-7, with TRBD1 identical over 9 bases. Looked up from germline, CDR1 is GTSNPN and CDR2 is SVGIG (reference sequence). Losses at the gene ends were 2 bases for V and 5 bases for J; bases not matched to a gene: 7. The CDR3 sequence is 14 residues long. The CDR3 here is CAWSYDRGYNEQYF. Here the CDR3 DNA reads TGTGCCTGGAGTTATGACAGGGGGTATAACGAGCAGTACTTC.

The chain combines TRBV3-1 (or the pseudogene TRBV3-2) with TRBJ1-2; tentatively, D is TRBD1 (6 bases). Looked up from germline, CDR1 is LGHDT and CDR2 is YNNKEL (reference sequence). This CDR3 contains 13 residues. V lost 2 bases to trimming and J lost 7 bases, with 11 bases between them. The CDR3 nucleotides are TGTGCCAGCAGCCAAAACAGGGACTCTGGCTACACCTTC. Protein: CASSQNRDSGYTF.

The rearrangement joins TRBV28 to TRBJ1-5, with unresolved D. The CDR3 totals 15 residues. The V gene lost 6 bases and the J gene lost 0 bases, with 12 bases spanning the gap. Looked up from germline, CDR1 is MDHEN and CDR2 is SYDVKM. The chain's CDR3 is CASSLILYSNQPQHF. DNA for the CDR3: TGTGCCAGCAGCCTTATCCTATATAGCAATCAGCCCCAGCATTTT.

This clone appeared a single time. The V call is TRBV19, the J call TRBJ2-2; D unclear. There are 14 residues in the CDR3. Germline V CDR1 and CDR2: LNHDA, SQIVND (reference sequence). The V and J ends lost 7 bases and 8 bases respectively, with 17 bases between them. The CDR3 DNA sequence: TGTGCCAGTACCGAACCCTCTTCCACGGGGGAGCTGTTTTTT. Amino acid sequence: CASTEPSSTGELFF. Together with reference TRBV19 and TRBJ2-2, the CDR3 gives the full variable domain: DGGITQSPKYLFRKEGQNVTLSCEQNLNHDAMYWYRQDPGQGLRLIYYSQIVNDFQKGDIAEGYSVSREKKESFPLTVTSAQKNPTAFYLCASTEPSSTGELFFGEGSRLTVL.

V usage is TRBV11-2 and J usage is TRBJ1-3, with D perhaps TRBD1 (5 bases). V lost 1 base, J lost 0 bases, and 13 bases lay in between. Germline V CDR1 and CDR2: SGHAT, FQNNGV. This CDR3 contains 17 residues. The CDR3 reads CASSLVGGGFSGNTIYF. Here the CDR3 DNA reads TGTGCCAGCAGCTTAGTTGGTGGGGGATTCTCTGGAAACACCATATATTTT.